These 16 T cell receptor beta chains were all obtained from the same sample, sequenced in a study of blood T cell repertoires in COVID-19. The assay was immunoSEQ multiplex PCR, and TCRdb's table has in-frame clones only and misses some. The data hold around 280,000 clones, with approximately 83% observed a single time. The specimen was peripheral blood. Receptor source: a woman between 25 and 40 years old who had recovered from COVID-19.

The chain joins TRBV10-1 to TRBJ2-7, with no clear D. This CDR3 spans 12 amino acids. The V gene's germline CDR1 is WNHNN and CDR2 SYGVQD (reference sequence). V lost 7 bases, J lost 4 bases, and 11 bases lay in between. CDR3 nucleotide sequence: TGCGCCAGCATTGCGAATCCATACGAGCAGTACTTC. Amino acid sequence: CASIANPYEQYF.

The V call is TRBV5-6, the J call TRBJ2-3, with D possibly being TRBD2 (6 bases). The CDR3 is 16 residues long. The V gene's germline CDR1 is SGHDT and CDR2 YYEEEE. The V end lost 4 bases, the J end lost 1 base, and 16 bases lay between the germline ends. The CDR3 protein is CASSRRREYGTDTQYF. The CDR3 DNA reads as TGTGCCAGCAGCCGAAGGAGGGAGTATGGCACAGATACGCAGTATTTT.

This clone appeared a single time. The rearrangement uses TRBV19 and TRBJ1-4; no firm D call. V gave up 5 bases and J gave up 10 bases, with 11 bases separating them. Germline loops: CDR1 LNHDA, CDR2 SQIVND (reference sequence). The CDR3 consists of 12 residues. CDR3 bases: TGTGCCAGTAGTTTTGGAGTTGGAAAACTGTTTTTT. This translates into CASSFGVGKLFF.

The rearrangement uses TRBV27 and TRBJ1-5, with TRBD1 matching over 7 bases. This CDR3 comprises 15 residues. Trimming removed 7 bases from V and 4 bases from J; junction bases left unmatched: 10. Germline CDR1 MNHEY, CDR2 SMNVEV (reference sequence). CDR3 nucleotide sequence: TGTGCCAGCATGGAAACAGGGGTGTATAATCAGCCCCAGCATTTT. Protein product: CASMETGVYNQPQHF.

V usage is TRBV19 and J usage is TRBJ1-1; possible D gene TRBD1, 5 bases. The CDR3 loop spans 13 amino acids. CDR1 and CDR2 (germline): LNHDA, SQIVND (reference sequence). V shed 3 bases and J shed 5 bases, with 10 bases lying between them. Here the CDR3 DNA reads TGTGCCAGTAGTATGGGGGGAAGGACTGAAGCTTTCTTT. It is translated as CASSMGGRTEAFF.

This clone appeared a single time. The rearrangement joins TRBV6-5 to TRBJ2-1, with 8 bases matching TRBD2. V trimming: 0 bases; J trimming: 6 bases; junction bases outside the gene matches: 4. The CDR3 totals 15 residues. Per the germline V gene, CDR1 is MNHEY and CDR2 is SVGAGI. The CDR3 bases are TGTGCCAGCAGTTACTCGAGCGGGAGTATCAATGAGCAGTTCTTC. Its protein is CASSYSSGSINEQFF.

The chain recombines TRBV11-2 with TRBJ2-2; 11 bases line up with TRBD2. The ends lost 6 bases at V and 4 bases at J; junction bases unmatched: 7. The CDR3 totals 16 residues. CDR1 and CDR2 from the germline V gene are SGHAT and FQNNGV. The DNA for the CDR3 is TGTGCCAGCAGTTTACTAGCGGGGGCCGCCACCGGGGAGCTGTTTTTT. Amino acid sequence: CASSLLAGAATGELFF.

The chain links TRBV3-1 (or the pseudogene TRBV3-2) to TRBJ2-7; D remains ambiguous. Trimming shortened V by 1 base and J by 3 bases, and 4 bases separated the two germline ends. Germline CDR1 and CDR2: LGHDT and YNNKEL (reference sequence). This CDR3 has 12 amino acids. The CDR3 nucleotides are TGTGCCAGCAGCCAAGTTCGCTACGAGCAGTACTTC. Its translation: CASSQVRYEQYF.

This chain uses TRBV5-6 with TRBJ2-7; TRBD2 aligns across 8 bases. Germline V gene lookup returns CDR1 SGHDT and CDR2 YYEEEE. The trim removed 1 base at V and 3 bases at J, leaving 9 bases unmatched. The CDR3 is made up of 16 amino acids. In DNA, the CDR3 is TGTGCCAGCAGCTTGACTAGCGGAAGAACCGGCTACGAGCAGTACTTC. Its translation: CASSLTSGRTGYEQYF.

The V and J genes are TRBV4-2 and TRBJ1-1; D uncertain. V shed 1 base and J shed 1 base, with 10 bases lying between them. Germline lookup yields CDR1 LGHNA and CDR2 YNFKEQ. The CDR3 runs to 15 residues. CDR3 sequence (DNA): TGTGCCAGCAGCCAAGCAGTGGGCTGGAACACTGAAGCTTTCTTT. It codes for CASSQAVGWNTEAFF.

This CDR3 is CATSDLGTGSDYGYTF. In DNA form, the CDR3 reads TGTGCCACCAGTGATTTAGGGACAGGGTCGGACTATGGCTACACCTTC. The gene calls are TRBV24-1 and TRBJ1-2, with 9 positions matching TRBD1. With V trimmed by 1 base and J by 3 bases, 5 bases remained unmatched. Per the germline V gene, CDR1 is KGHDR and CDR2 is SFDVKD. CDR3 length equals 16 residues.

The gene calls are TRBV24-1 and TRBJ2-1; no definite D call. Between the trimmed V and J ends, which lost 3 bases and 0 bases, there was a span of 8 bases. Germline values: CDR1 KGHDR, CDR2 SFDVKD. The CDR3 has 15 residues. The CDR3 DNA reads as TGTGCCACCAGTGATAGAGACATCTCCTACAATGAGCAGTTCTTC. Translating gives CATSDRDISYNEQFF.

This clone showed up many times. The CDR3 reads CASSDSGTSGSNEQFF. The CDR3 DNA reads as TGTGCCAGCAGTGACTCCGGGACTAGCGGGAGCAATGAGCAGTTCTTC. The chain employs TRBV6-4 and TRBJ2-1, with 14 bases aligning to TRBD2. This CDR3 is built from 16 residues. Germline lookup yields CDR1 MRHNA and CDR2 SNTAGT. The J segment lost 6 bases and the V segment lost 0 bases, leaving 1 base of the junction unmatched.

The chain uses TRBV6-5 and TRBJ1-2; 8 bases fit TRBD1. The germline gives CDR1 MNHEY, CDR2 SVGAGI. V was clipped by 4 bases and J by 4 bases; unmatched bases: 8. This CDR3 spans 15 amino acids. In DNA form, the CDR3 reads TGTGCCAGCAGTTCCTCGACAGGGGAGGGCTATGGCTACACCTTC. It encodes CASSSSTGEGYGYTF.

This chain joins TRBV19 and TRBJ1-2; weak D call: TRBD1 (5 bases). Germline V CDR1 and CDR2: LNHDA, SQIVND (reference sequence). The length of the CDR3 is 16 residues. The ends were cut back, 3 bases at V and 2 bases at J, with 16 bases in the middle. This CDR3 is CASSMQRQLVNYGYTF. The DNA of the CDR3 is TGTGCCAGTAGTATGCAACGACAGCTAGTGAACTATGGCTACACCTTC.

The chain couples TRBV9 to TRBJ2-5, with a possible D match to TRBD2 (6 bases). Trimming removed 4 bases from V and 1 base from J, with 17 bases in between. Germline loops: CDR1 SGDLS, CDR2 YYNGEE. The CDR3 runs to 16 residues. The CDR3 loop is CASSLLSGVGQETQYF. The CDR3, as DNA: TGTGCCAGCAGCCTACTTTCGGGGGTGGGCCAAGAGACCCAGTACTTC. Full variable domain (outside the CDR3, taken from reference TRBV9 and TRBJ2-5): DSGVTQTPKHLITATGQRVTLRCSPRSGDLSVYWYQQSLDQGLQFLIQYYNGEERAKGNILERFSAQQFPDLHSELNLSSLELGDSALYFCASSLLSGVGQETQYFGPGTRLLVL.